This T cell receptor beta chain comes out of a study of blood T cells in healthy people across ages. Germline V gene data show CDR1 as MDHEN and CDR2 as SYDVKM. The CDR3 runs 14 residues. V was pared by 6 bases and J by 5 bases, with 14 bases between. In its sample, this clonotype was seen a few times. A second PCR, run for about 6 to 12 cycles, used a sample-barcoded 5' primer plus a J-beta primer mix. The template-switch adaptor was a 5' adaptor with 12 random nucleotides. It tagged each cDNA molecule. TCRdb re-called the 5' RACE reads with MiXCR, one entry per CDR3 protein. This sample has approximately 490,000 distinct CDR3 sequences, with 24% found just once. These sequences were also reported in another study, on T cells of mothers and their children.

The source material was blood. This TCR came from a boy between 10 and 17 years old in good health. This chain connects TRBV28 to TRBJ1-5, with D possibly TRBD1 on 5 matching bases. CDR3 sequence: CASRNDRYYQPQHF. The DNA of the CDR3 is TGTGCCAGCAGGAACGACAGATATTATCAGCCCCAGCATTTT.